This T cell receptor (beta chain) originates from a study of cytomegalovirus exposure and HLA in healthy donors. Study-level results: Generally TCR sequences proved uncommon, though certain public TCRs appeared in numerous donors.

Details on this clone: The target antigen is unknown.

60 Vbeta and 13 Jbeta primers were used in PCR. The protocol was immunoSEQ multiplex PCR, while the TCRdb copy is restricted to in-frame clones and leaves out a portion. This table holds about 140,000 clones, under 90% found once. Germline values: CDR1 LNHDA, CDR2 SQIVND (reference sequence). The CDR3 extends over 14 amino acids. V lost 5 bases and J 2 bases, leaving 13 bases between the germline ends. Sequencing was done on a sample of PBMCs. The rearrangement joins TRBV19 to TRBJ2-7; weak D call: TRBD1 (5 bases). The receptor was isolated from a man in his forties or fifties in good health and CMV-seronegative. CDR3 coding DNA: TGTGCCAGTAGTTTCGACAGTGATACCTACGAGCAGTACTTC. This sequence encodes CASSFDSDTYEQYF.